This TCR beta chain was identified during a study of CD8+CD57+ T cells in acquired aplastic anemia. Study-level background: Isolated CD4+ and CD8+ cells, once sorted, yielded DNA averaging roughly 3.2 ug.

V lost 5 bases to trimming and J lost 5 bases, with 12 bases between them. Germline V gives CDR1 SNHLY, CDR2 FYNNEI. This CDR3 spans 13 amino acids. CDR3 and TCR beta VDJ profiling relied on a genomic DNA template. TCRdb reprocessed the reads via MiXCR and lists one record per CDR3 protein. The data hold approximately 190,000 distinct CDR3 sequences, with more than 45% observed a single time. At least ten counts were recorded for this clonotype. The authors sequenced patients whose flow cytometry had shown CD8+CD57+ cell expansion. The diagnosis in all patients was severe acquired aplastic anemia. Patient blood was sampled before any therapy had been received.

This chain uses TRBV2 with TRBJ1-1; perhaps TRBD1 as D (5 bases). This sequence originates from a human donor with aplastic anemia. Sample: sorted CD4+, CD8+, or CD8+CD57+ T cells (not recorded which) from PBMCs. The CDR3 is CASSRKGRTEAFF. CDR3 sequence (DNA): TGTGCCAGCAGTAGAAAGGGGCGTACTGAAGCTTTCTTT.